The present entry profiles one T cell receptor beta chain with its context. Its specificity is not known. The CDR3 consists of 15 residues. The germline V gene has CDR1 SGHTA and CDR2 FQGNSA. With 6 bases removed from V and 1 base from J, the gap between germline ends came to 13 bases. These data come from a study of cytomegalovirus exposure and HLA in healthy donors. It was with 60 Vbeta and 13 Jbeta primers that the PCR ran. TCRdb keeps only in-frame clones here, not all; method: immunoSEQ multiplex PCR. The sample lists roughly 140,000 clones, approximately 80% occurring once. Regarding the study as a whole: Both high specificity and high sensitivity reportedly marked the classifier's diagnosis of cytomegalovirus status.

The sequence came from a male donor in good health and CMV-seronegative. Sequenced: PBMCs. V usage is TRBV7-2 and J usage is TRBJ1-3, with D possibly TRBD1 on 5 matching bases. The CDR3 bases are TGTGCCAGCAGGCCTCCGGGGGTATCTGGAAACACCATATATTTT. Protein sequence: CASRPPGVSGNTIYF.